Each of the 12 T cell receptor beta chains below was sequenced from the same sample in a study of shared clonotypes between healthy human individuals. Positively selected for CCR7, the CD45RO-negative cells used as naive CD8 cells excluded terminally differentiated effector memory CD45RA+ cells. Some clones are missing from TCRdb's copy, which holds only in-frame ones; the method was immunoSEQ multiplex PCR. Of more than 2 million clones in the sample, about 93% were seen once. The sequenced sample consisted of naive CD8+ T cells from PBMCs. The source of these receptors is a young man in good health. Some clones in this sample may be carry-over from other donors' samples.

This rearrangement joins TRBV27 to TRBJ2-1; D might be TRBD1 or TRBD2, each matching 6 bases. CDR3 length: 14 amino acids. CDR1 is MNHEY, CDR2 SMNVEV, per germline (reference sequence). V was shortened by 10 bases and J by 6 bases, with 19 bases between the two germline ends. The CDR3 region is CATQWGALGNEQFF. The CDR3 bases are TGTGCCACCCAGTGGGGGGCCTTAGGCAATGAGCAGTTCTTC.

The genes are TRBV9 and TRBJ2-2; 10 positions match TRBD1. The CDR3 contains 15 residues. The germline CDR1 and CDR2 sequences are SGDLS and YYNGEE. With V trimmed by 3 bases and J by 8 bases, 7 bases remained unmatched. CDR3 protein: CASSARQGARGELFF. The CDR3 DNA reads as TGTGCCAGCAGCGCTCGACAGGGGGCGCGGGGGGAGCTGTTTTTT.

J is TRBJ2-7 and V is TRBV6-1, with D unresolved. V was trimmed by 1 base and J by 0 bases, leaving 7 bases between them. The CDR3 consists of 14 residues. Germline CDR1 and CDR2: MNHNS and SASEGT. The CDR3 DNA is TGTGCCAGCAGTGAAGTAGGCAACTCCTACGAGCAGTACTTC. Encoded protein: CASSEVGNSYEQYF.

The chain couples TRBV19 to TRBJ2-1; 7 bases align to TRBD2. This CDR3 has 17 residues. Germline CDR1 LNHDA, CDR2 SQIVND (reference sequence). The J segment lost 3 bases and the V segment lost 5 bases, leaving 13 bases of the junction unmatched. The CDR3 reads CASSPDGEGLDYNEQFF. The DNA of the CDR3 is TGTGCCAGTAGTCCCGACGGGGAGGGTCTAGACTACAATGAGCAGTTCTTC.

The DNA of the CDR3 is TGTGCCAGCTCGATAGGGGGGGCGAATCAGCCCCAGCATTTT. Its protein product is CASSIGGANQPQHF. The rearrangement uses TRBV27 and TRBJ1-5; D might be TRBD1 (6 bases). Trimming removed 8 bases from V and 4 bases from J, with 15 bases in between. This CDR3 is built from 14 residues. The germline gives CDR1 MNHEY, CDR2 SMNVEV (reference sequence).

The chain couples TRBV28 to TRBJ1-1; D might be TRBD1 (6 bases). The germline gives CDR1 MDHEN, CDR2 SYDVKM. The CDR3 spans 14 residues. Between the trimmed V and J ends, which lost 5 bases and 4 bases, there was a span of 14 bases. CDR3 amino acids: CASSPNREVTEAFF. As DNA, the CDR3 is TGTGCCAGCAGTCCGAACAGGGAGGTCACTGAAGCTTTCTTT.

V gene TRBV15 combines with J gene TRBJ1-4; 7 nucleotides agree with TRBD1. Germline V gene data show CDR1 as LNHNV and CDR2 as YYDKDF (reference sequence). The junction had 9 bases not matched to a gene; V was cut back by 3 bases and J by 5 bases. The CDR3 spans 16 residues. The CDR3 sequence: CATSRVKTGQNEKLFF. CDR3 coding DNA: TGTGCCACCAGCAGGGTTAAGACAGGGCAAAATGAAAAACTGTTTTTT.

The V and J genes are TRBV2 and TRBJ2-1; D is uncertain. The germline V gene encodes CDR1 SNHLY and CDR2 FYNNEI. Trimming took off 3 bases at V and 2 bases at J, with 8 bases between the two ends. The CDR3 extends over 14 amino acids. CDR3 region: CASSDSETYNEQFF. The CDR3 DNA reads TGTGCCAGCAGTGACAGCGAGACCTACAATGAGCAGTTCTTC.

This chain uses TRBV5-6 with TRBJ2-1; 7 bases line up with TRBD2. Looked up from germline, CDR1 is SGHDT and CDR2 is YYEEEE. This CDR3 region has 17 residues. After removal of 4 bases from V and 4 bases from J, the junction contained 14 bases not matched to a gene. The CDR3 here is CASSLGAWGAGYNEQFF. DNA of the CDR3: TGTGCCAGCAGCCTCGGAGCTTGGGGAGCGGGATACAATGAGCAGTTCTTC.

This chain uses TRBV7-9 with TRBJ2-7, with TRBD2 as a possible D gene (6 bases). From germline, CDR1 is SEHNR and CDR2 FQNEAQ (reference sequence). The CDR3 has 16 residues. Deletions cut 5 bases from V and 3 bases from J, with 20 bases between. CDR3 sequence: CASSDRQFLGGYEQYF. The CDR3 nucleotides read TGTGCCAGCAGCGACCGACAGTTCCTCGGGGGCTACGAGCAGTACTTC.

This chain joins TRBV27 and TRBJ2-3, with a tentative D call TRBD2 (6 bases). The CDR3 consists of 14 residues. Germline CDR1 reads MNHEY; CDR2 reads SMNVEV (reference sequence). Trimming removed 3 bases at V and 6 bases at J, with 13 bases between. The DNA for the CDR3 is TGTGCCAGCAGTTTCGGAGGGGAGGTTGATACGCAGTATTTT. Its protein is CASSFGGEVDTQYF.

The sample holds one count of this clone. The genes are TRBV25-1 and TRBJ1-1, with D possibly being TRBD1 (6 bases). Looked up from germline, CDR1 is MGHDK and CDR2 is SYGVNS. The CDR3 loop spans 16 amino acids. Trimming shortened V by 6 bases and J by 3 bases, and 20 bases separated the two germline ends. In DNA, the CDR3 is TGTGCCAGCAGGGAACAACAGGGTCGGTGGGACACTGAAGCTTTCTTT. Encoded protein: CASREQQGRWDTEAFF.